The clone carrying this T cell receptor beta chain was found many times. This sample was included in a study of prognosis after radiotherapy for stage I lung cancer. Amplification of TCR beta CDR3 from genomic DNA used two-round multiplex PCR. Gene-specific primers for each TRBV and TRBJ gene drove first-round PCR. TCRdb ran MiXCR on the multiplex PCR reads and lists one entry per CDR3 protein. The profile shows under 20,000 distinct CDR3 sequences, around three fifths of them singletons. Trimming removed 5 bases at V and 4 bases at J, with 6 bases between. This CDR3 is 12 amino acids long. Germline-derived CDR1 and CDR2 are SEHNR and FQNEAQ (reference sequence).

This chain joins TRBV7-9 and TRBJ2-1; D is unresolved. The origin of this receptor is a donor aged 50 or older with non-small cell lung cancer. Sequences were derived from PBMCs, sampled before or after stereotactic body radiation therapy (not recorded which). The CDR3 nucleotides are TGTGCCAGCAGCCCGGATTACAATGAGCAGTTCTTC. Its protein is CASSPDYNEQFF. Combining the CDR3 with reference TRBV7-9 and TRBJ2-1 gives the whole variable domain DTGVSQNPRHKITKRGQNVTFRCDPISEHNRLYWYRQTLGQGPEFLTYFQNEAQLEKSRLLSDRFSAERPKGSFSTLEIQRTEQGDSAMYLCASSPDYNEQFFGPGTRLTVL.